The clone carrying this T cell receptor (beta chain) was seen ten or more times. The sample is drawn from a study of T-cell reconstitution after alpha-beta-depleted transplantation in children. Preparation of the TCRbeta library involved a method that used unique molecular identifiers. TCRdb processed the PCR reads anew with MiXCR; each CDR3 protein has one entry. The sample holds over 150,000 distinct CDR3 sequences; approximately 6% are singletons and the top ten take under 6%. The CDR3 contains 17 residues. The V and J ends lost 0 bases and 1 base respectively, with 13 bases between them. In germline, CDR1 is SGHAT, CDR2 FQNNGV.

The sample consisted of PBMCs, taken before TCRalphabeta/CD19-depleted stem cell transplant. The V and J genes are TRBV11-2 and TRBJ1-5; tentatively, D is TRBD1 (5 bases). This receptor was obtained from a girl under three years old with combined immunodeficiency, due to receive a stem cell transplant. CDR3 bases: TGTGCCAGCAGCTTAGATTTAGGGCAGGGAAGCAATCAGCCCCAGCATTTT. Its translation: CASSLDLGQGSNQPQHF. The whole variable domain, remainder taken from reference TRBV11-2 and TRBJ1-5, is EAGVAQSPRYKIIEKRQSVAFWCNPISGHATLYWYQQILGQGPKLLIQFQNNGVVDDSQLPKDRFSAERLKGVDSTLKIQPAKLEDSAVYLCASSLDLGQGSNQPQHFGDGTRLSIL.